A selection of T cell receptor beta chains follows, all from one sample in a study of tumor and adjacent non-tumor tissue in lung cancer. Using its own MiXCR run on the multiplex PCR reads, TCRdb lists one record per CDR3 protein. This sample has 100,000 or so distinct CDR3 sequences; about 62% occur once, and the top ten carry around 19%. Source material: distant non-tumor lung tissue. The receptor source for this set is a man younger than 45 with non-small cell lung cancer. The CDR3 runs from the conserved cysteine through the conserved F or W. Fields, in order: J gene, clone size, D gene, V gene, CDR3 protein, CDR3 DNA. A D gene is named only where the DNA matches it firmly. Only some rows state a clone size, as once, few, many or a class for expanded clones.

TRBJ2-4 | - | - | TRBV5-6 | CASSFRADIQYF | TGTGCCAGCAGCTTTCGGGCGGACATTCAGTACTTC
TRBJ2-6 | - | - | TRBV6-5 | CACSYRFGGSGASVLTF | TGTGCCTGCAGTTACAGATTTGGGGGGTCTGGGGCCAGCGTCCTGACTTTC
TRBJ2-5 | - | - | TRBV20-1 | CSARDPGLTETQYF | TGCAGTGCTAGAGATCCCGGACTGACGGAGACCCAGTACTTC
TRBJ2-1 | - | TRBD2 | TRBV20-1 | CSALTDTSVLHELFF | TGCAGTGCCCTGACCGATACTAGCGTTCTCCATGAGCTGTTCTTC
TRBJ2-7 | - | - | TRBV20-1 | CSASREDVYKQYF | TGCAGCGCTAGCAGGGAAGACGTCTACAAGCAGTACTTC
TRBJ2-3 | - | TRBD1 | TRBV20-1 | CSRRTGGTDSQYF | TGCAGTAGAAGGACAGGGGGAACAGATTCGCAGTATTTT
TRBJ2-7 | few | TRBD2 | TRBV11-2 | CASSLEGSGSTAAGQYF | TGTGCCAGCAGCTTAGAGGGTAGCGGGAGTACTGCCGCGGGGCAGTACTTC
TRBJ1-5 | - | TRBD1 | TRBV6-1 | CASSSGQLTNDQPQHF | TGTGCCAGCAGCTCGGGACAGCTTACCAACGATCAGCCCCAGCATTTT
TRBJ2-4 | - | - | TRBV11-3 | CGSSFGSLIAKNIQYF | TGTGGCAGCAGCTTCGGGAGCCTAATAGCCAAAAACATTCAATACTTC
TRBJ2-7 | few | - | TRBV18 | CASSPSSSEQYF | TGTGCCAGCTCACCATCAAGTAGCGAGCAGTACTTC
TRBJ2-1 | few | - | TRBV11-2 | CASSKKVRGDEQFF | TGTGCCAGTAGCAAAAAAGTCCGTGGGGATGAGCAGTTCTTC
TRBJ2-5 | - | TRBD2 | TRBV4-1 | CASSQTLAGGGTQCF | TGCGCCAGCAGCCAGACACTAGCGGGAGGGGGGACCCAGTGCTTC
TRBJ1-2 | - | - | TRBV20-1 | CSAYAVSGLNYSYTF | TGCAGTGCTTATGCGGTTTCAGGCCTGAACTATAGCTACACCTTC
TRBJ1-2 | many | - | TRBV4-1 | CASSQEGVLYGYTF | TGCGCCAGCAGCCAAGAGGGGGTACTCTATGGCTACACCTTC
TRBJ2-7 | - | TRBD1 | TRBV11-2 | CASSFSRGSYEEYF | TGTGCCAGCAGTTTTTCCAGGGGGAGCTACGAGGAGTACTTC
TRBJ1-1 | few | - | TRBV11-2 | CASSARMVGLMNTEAFF | TGTGCCAGCAGCGCCCGGATGGTGGGGCTGATGAACACTGAAGCTTTCTTT
TRBJ2-7 | - | - | TRBV12-5 | CVSGLCDRQTYEQYF | TGTGTTAGTGGTCTCTGCGACAGGCAAACCTACGAGCAGTACTTC
TRBJ2-1 | - | TRBD2 | TRBV4-1 | CASSQDNASGGFRRFF | TGTGCCAGCAGCCAAGATAATGCTAGCGGGGGGTTTCGAAGGTTCTTC
TRBJ2-1 | - | - | TRBV11-2 | CVSRLGDFLLQIEQFF | TGTGTCAGCAGACTAGGGGACTTCCTTCTACAGATTGAGCAGTTCTTC
TRBJ1-5 | - | - | TRBV20-1 | CSALARREDRPQHF | TGCAGTGCTCTGGCCCGCAGGGAAGATCGGCCCCAGCATTTT
TRBJ2-3 | - | - | TRBV29-1 | CSIGLASTDTQYF | TGCAGTATTGGGCTAGCTAGCACAGATACGCAGTATTTT
TRBJ1-4 | - | - | TRBV5-4 | CASSFPGNGKLLF | TGTGCCAGCAGCTTCCCAGGGAATGGAAAACTGTTGTTT
TRBJ1-4 | - | TRBD1 | TRBV7-9 | CARSLDREGEKLFF | TGTGCCCGCAGCTTAGACAGGGAGGGTGAAAAACTGTTTTTT
TRBJ2-1 | - | TRBD2 | TRBV5-5 | CASSSLTGTSEFSSYNEQFF | TGTGCCAGCAGCTCCTTAACCGGGACTAGCGAGTTCAGTTCCTACAATGAGCAGTTCTTC
TRBJ2-5 | many | - | TRBV25-1 | CASSQGRETQYF | TGTGCCAGCTCTCAGGGACGAGAGACCCAGTACTTC
TRBJ1-6 | - | - | TRBV4-2 | CASSQETPTWGAAPLHF | TGTGCCAGCAGCCAAGAGACCCCAACATGGGGTGCGGCACCCCTCCACTTT
TRBJ2-3 | few | - | TRBV11-2 | CASSFRDDTQYF | TGTGCCAGTAGCTTCCGGGACGATACGCAGTATTTT
TRBJ2-1 | few | TRBD2 | TRBV4-1 | CAGSQDSGGIDNEQFF | TGCGCCGGCAGCCAAGATTCGGGGGGTATCGACAATGAGCAGTTCTTC
TRBJ1-1 | - | TRBD1 | TRBV20-1 | CRARRPGGYEDTEAFF | TGCAGAGCTAGACGTCCAGGGGGATATGAGGACACTGAAGCTTTCTTT
TRBJ2-1 | - | - | TRBV18 | CASSPGVNNNEQFF | TGTGCCAGCTCACCCGGGGTCAACAACAATGAGCAGTTCTTC
TRBJ2-2 | - | TRBD1 | TRBV6-1 | CVSSALDRNTGEQFF | TGTGTCAGCAGCGCCTTGGACAGGAACACCGGGGAGCAGTTTTTT
TRBJ2-1 | - | TRBD1 | TRBV11-2 | CASSLLTGGYRNEQFF | TGTGCCAGCAGCCTTCTGACAGGGGGCTATAGGAATGAGCAGTTCTTC
TRBJ2-7 | - | - | TRBV12-3/TRBV12-4 | CGSSSGVGTYEQYF | TGTGGCAGCAGTTCAGGGGTCGGTACCTACGAGCAGTACTTC
TRBJ2-1 | once | - | TRBV29-1 | CIVESLVGNEQFF | TGCATCGTTGAAAGCCTAGTGGGGAATGAGCAGTTTTTC
TRBJ2-3 | - | - | TRBV5-5 | CASSLELAGWRDTQYF | TGTGCCAGCAGCTTGGAGCTAGCAGGGTGGCGAGATACGCAGTATTTT
TRBJ2-7 | many | TRBD1 | TRBV10-3 | CAISEVGGGYEQYF | TGTGCCATCAGTGAAGTAGGGGGCGGGTACGAGCAGTACTTC